Below are 6 T cell receptor beta chains sequenced from a single sample in a study of early T cells in non-severe SARS-CoV-2 infection. TCRdb processed the 5' RACE reads anew with MiXCR; each CDR3 protein has one entry. The data hold approximately 47,000 distinct CDR3 sequences, with approximately 9% observed a single time. Sequences were derived from whole blood, sampled at baseline. Every receptor here comes from an adult who was a healthcare worker with PCR-confirmed SARS-CoV-2 infection or an uninfected control (not recorded which).

The rearrangement joins TRBV7-8 to TRBJ2-6; 10 bases line up with TRBD1. CDR3 size: 16 residues. Losses at the gene ends were 3 bases for V and 2 bases for J; bases not matched to a gene: 1. In germline, CDR1 is SGHVS, CDR2 FQNEAQ. This CDR3 is CASSLTGGAGANVLTF. The CDR3 region has the DNA TGTGCCAGCAGCTTGACAGGGGGCGCTGGGGCCAACGTCCTGACTTTC.

This clonotype was seen ten or more times. The CDR3 coding sequence is TGTGCCTGGAGTCCGGACCTCGGCTCTGAAGCTTTCTTT. This codes for CAWSPDLGSEAFF. The V gene is TRBV30, the J gene TRBJ1-1; no clear D. The CDR3 is 13 residues long. Per the germline V gene, CDR1 is GTSNPN and CDR2 is SVGIG (reference sequence). The V gene lost 2 bases and the J gene lost 6 bases, with 13 bases spanning the gap.

The chain is built from TRBV9 and TRBJ1-2; D is unclear. This CDR3 spans 13 amino acids. Germline assignment: CDR1 SGDLS and CDR2 YYNGEE. With 5 bases removed from V and 7 bases from J, the gap between germline ends came to 15 bases. The CDR3 DNA reads as TGTGCCAGCAGGCCAGAGACCGGGGTTGGCTACACCTTC. As protein: CASRPETGVGYTF. Supplemented by reference TRBV9 and TRBJ1-2, the full variable domain reads DSGVTQTPKHLITATGQRVTLRCSPRSGDLSVYWYQQSLDQGLQFLIQYYNGEERAKGNILERFSAQQFPDLHSELNLSSLELGDSALYFCASRPETGVGYTFGSGTRLTVV.

The chain carries TRBV13 and TRBJ2-2; D unclear. The ends were cut back, 4 bases at V and 0 bases at J, with 15 bases in the middle. CDR1 and CDR2 (germline): PRHDT, FYEKMQ (reference sequence). The CDR3 runs to 17 residues. CDR3 sequence: CASSSLFRSANTGELFF. For the CDR3, the DNA is TGTGCCAGCAGCTCCCTATTTAGATCCGCGAACACCGGGGAGCTGTTTTTT.

This chain uses TRBV7-2 with TRBJ2-5, with D tentatively TRBD2 (5 bases). The CDR3 is 12 residues long. Germline lookup yields CDR1 SGHTA and CDR2 FQGNSA. V lost 5 bases, J lost 8 bases, and 12 bases lay in between. The CDR3 DNA follows: TGTGCCAGCAGCCAAGCGGCTGGAACCCAGTACTTC. Translation gives CASSQAAGTQYF.

There are a few counts of this clonotype. The V gene is TRBV5-6, the J gene TRBJ1-1, with unresolved D. In germline, CDR1 is SGHDT, CDR2 YYEEEE. The CDR3 has 13 amino acids. V lost 1 base and J 3 bases, leaving 7 bases between the germline ends. The CDR3 nucleotides read TGTGCCAGCAGCTTGATGCCCGACACTGAAGCTTTCTTT. It specifies CASSLMPDTEAFF.